Presented here are 10 T cell receptor beta chains from one specimen sequenced in a study of long-term antiretroviral therapy in people with HIV. immunoSEQ v3.0 was run at survey level. Libraries were prepared by immunoSEQ multiplex PCR; TCRdb keeps only in-frame clonotypes and omits some of them. The data hold 25,000 to 35,000 clones, with 85% to 95% observed a single time. The sequences come from unsorted PBMCs, collected 6.2 years after starting antiretroviral therapy. The receptor source for this set is a man aged 35-49 years with HIV.

The chain combines TRBV7-2 with TRBJ2-5; no clear D. Germline loops: CDR1 SGHTA, CDR2 FQGNSA. Trimming stripped 5 bases from V and 1 base from J, with 14 bases between. This CDR3 is built from 15 residues. The CDR3, as DNA: TGTGCCAGCAGCATTCCGACGGGTCTCCAAGAGACCCAGTACTTC. Protein: CASSIPTGLQETQYF.

The chain couples TRBV7-6 to TRBJ1-5; TRBD1 matches 7 bases. The CDR3 length is 15 residues. The germline V gene has CDR1 SGHVS and CDR2 FNYEAQ. V lost 5 bases, J lost 2 bases, and 6 bases stayed unmatched. This chain's CDR3 is CASSQTGAGNQPQHF. In DNA, the CDR3 is TGTGCCAGCAGCCAAACAGGGGCCGGCAATCAGCCCCAGCATTTT.

V usage is TRBV2 and J usage is TRBJ1-5; tentatively, D is TRBD1 (6 bases). V was pared by 4 bases and J by 6 bases, with 13 bases between. The CDR3 has 14 residues. Germline V CDR1 and CDR2: SNHLY, FYNNEI. DNA of the CDR3: TGTGCCAGCAGTGGGGGGGCGCAGGGTCAGCCCCAGCATTTT. Encoded protein: CASSGGAQGQPQHF.

The chain joins TRBV10-3 to TRBJ1-1; 7 bases map to TRBD1. With V trimmed by 5 bases and J by 0 bases, 12 bases remained unmatched. This CDR3 contains 17 residues. CDR1 and CDR2 from the germline V gene are ENHRY and SYGVKD. CDR3 nucleotide sequence: TGTGCCATCAGTCGCCGGGGTACAGGGGACGTGAACACTGAAGCTTTCTTT. This codes for CAISRRGTGDVNTEAFF.

The CDR3 loop reads CASTPSGVGQPQHF. CDR3 DNA: TGTGCCAGCACCCCAAGCGGGGTAGGACAGCCCCAGCATTTT. This sequence joins TRBV28 and TRBJ1-5; D call uncertain. V was pared by 7 bases and J by 7 bases, with 17 bases between. Germline V gene lookup returns CDR1 MDHEN and CDR2 SYDVKM. This CDR3 contains 14 residues.

Judged by abundance, this clone is medium-sized (0.01 to 0.1%). The V and J genes are TRBV28 and TRBJ1-2; possibly TRBD1 for D (6 bases). Trimming shortened V by 3 bases and J by 8 bases, and 10 bases separated the two germline ends. Looked up from germline, CDR1 is MDHEN and CDR2 is SYDVKM. The CDR3 totals 12 residues. This CDR3 reads CASSLGAGGYTF. DNA for the CDR3: TGTGCCAGCAGTTTGGGGGCGGGCGGCTACACCTTC.

The chain couples TRBV5-1 to TRBJ2-3, with 9 bases fitting TRBD2. Looked up from germline, CDR1 is SGHRS and CDR2 is YFSETQ. The J segment lost 0 bases and the V segment lost 1 base, leaving 3 bases of the junction unmatched. This CDR3 has 16 amino acids. Here the CDR3 reads CASSLSSGGSTDTQYF. The CDR3 DNA reads as TGCGCCAGCAGCTTGTCCAGCGGGGGGAGCACAGATACGCAGTATTTT.

The chain links TRBV6-5 to TRBJ2-5; D is perhaps TRBD1 (6 bases). The ends were cut back, 2 bases at V and 5 bases at J, with 15 bases in the middle. Germline V lookup: CDR1 MNHEY, CDR2 SVGAGI. There are 15 residues in the CDR3. CDR3 in amino acids: CASSYGVFGQETQYF. CDR3 coding DNA: TGTGCCAGCAGTTACGGCGTGTTCGGACAGGAGACCCAGTACTTC.

This sequence joins TRBV28 and TRBJ2-1; 11 bases line up with TRBD2. Germline CDR1 is MDHEN and CDR2 is SYDVKM. V dropped 3 bases and J dropped 4; count of bases not matched to a gene: 2. This CDR3 comprises 15 residues. The DNA for the CDR3 is TGTGCCAGCAGTTTGACTAGCGGGATTTACAATGAGCAGTTCTTC. The encoded protein is CASSLTSGIYNEQFF.

V and J are TRBV7-9 and TRBJ1-4; D is ambiguous. The germline V gene encodes CDR1 SEHNR and CDR2 FQNEAQ (reference sequence). V lost 3 bases, J lost 3 bases, and 11 bases lay in between. This CDR3 comprises 15 residues. CDR3 bases: TGTGCCAGCAGCTTTTGGTTACAGTCTAATGAAAAACTGTTTTTT. Its protein is CASSFWLQSNEKLFF.